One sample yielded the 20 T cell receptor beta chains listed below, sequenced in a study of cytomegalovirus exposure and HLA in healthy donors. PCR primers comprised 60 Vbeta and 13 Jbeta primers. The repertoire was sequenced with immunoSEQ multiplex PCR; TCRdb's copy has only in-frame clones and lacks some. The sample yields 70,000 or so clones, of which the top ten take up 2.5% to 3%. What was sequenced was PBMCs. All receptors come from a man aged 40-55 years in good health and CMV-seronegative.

The CDR3 spells CASSLGTGANTEAFF. The CDR3 nucleotides are TGTGCCAGCAGCTTAGGGACAGGGGCGAACACTGAAGCTTTCTTT. The V call is TRBV7-9, the J call TRBJ1-1; 9 bases line up with TRBD1. CDR1 is SEHNR and CDR2 is FQNEAQ in the germline V gene (reference sequence). The CDR3 has 15 amino acids. The junction had 1 base not matched to a gene; V was cut back by 1 base and J by 1 base.

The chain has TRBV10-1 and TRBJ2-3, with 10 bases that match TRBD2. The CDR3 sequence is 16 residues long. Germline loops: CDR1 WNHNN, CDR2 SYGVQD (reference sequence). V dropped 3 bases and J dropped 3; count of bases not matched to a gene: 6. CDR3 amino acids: CASSEGLAEITDTQYF. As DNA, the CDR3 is TGCGCCAGCAGTGAAGGACTAGCGGAAATTACAGATACGCAGTATTTT.

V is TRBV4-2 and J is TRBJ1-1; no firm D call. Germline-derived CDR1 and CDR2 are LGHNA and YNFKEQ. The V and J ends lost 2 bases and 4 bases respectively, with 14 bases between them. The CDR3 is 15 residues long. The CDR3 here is CASSQPGIGGTEAFF. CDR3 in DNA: TGTGCCAGCAGCCAACCGGGGATTGGAGGCACTGAAGCTTTCTTT.

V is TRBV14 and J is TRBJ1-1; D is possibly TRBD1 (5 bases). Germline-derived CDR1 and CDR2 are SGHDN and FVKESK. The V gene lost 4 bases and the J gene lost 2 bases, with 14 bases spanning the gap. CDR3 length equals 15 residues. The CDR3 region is CASSPTQGSNTEAFF. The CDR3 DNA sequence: TGTGCCAGCAGCCCCACGCAGGGCTCAAACACTGAAGCTTTCTTT.

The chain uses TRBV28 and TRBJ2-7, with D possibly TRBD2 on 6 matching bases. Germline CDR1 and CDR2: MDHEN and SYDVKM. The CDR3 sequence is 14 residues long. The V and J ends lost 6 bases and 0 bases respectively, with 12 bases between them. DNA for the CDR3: TGTGCCAGCAGAATGGGGGGTCCCTCCTACGAGCAGTACTTC. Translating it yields CASRMGGPSYEQYF.

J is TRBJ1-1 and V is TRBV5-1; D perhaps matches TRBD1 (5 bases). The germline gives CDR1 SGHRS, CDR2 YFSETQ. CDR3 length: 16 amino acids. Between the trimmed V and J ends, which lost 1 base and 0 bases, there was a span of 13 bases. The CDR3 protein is CASSLSGDLLNTEAFF. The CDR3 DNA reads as TGCGCCAGCAGCTTGTCGGGGGACCTCCTGAACACTGAAGCTTTCTTT.

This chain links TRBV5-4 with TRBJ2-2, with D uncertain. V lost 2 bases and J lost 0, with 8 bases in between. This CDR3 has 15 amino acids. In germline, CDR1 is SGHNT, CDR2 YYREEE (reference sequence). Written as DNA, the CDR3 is TGTGCCAGCAGCTTTGGCAGGACGAACACCGGGGAGCTGTTTTTT. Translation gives CASSFGRTNTGELFF.

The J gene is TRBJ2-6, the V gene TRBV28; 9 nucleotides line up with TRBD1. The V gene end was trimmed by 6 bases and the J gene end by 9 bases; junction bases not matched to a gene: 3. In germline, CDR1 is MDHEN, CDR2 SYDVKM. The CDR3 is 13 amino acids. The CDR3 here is CASRGQGNNVLTF. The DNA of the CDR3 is TGTGCCAGCAGGGGACAGGGTAACAACGTCCTGACTTTC.

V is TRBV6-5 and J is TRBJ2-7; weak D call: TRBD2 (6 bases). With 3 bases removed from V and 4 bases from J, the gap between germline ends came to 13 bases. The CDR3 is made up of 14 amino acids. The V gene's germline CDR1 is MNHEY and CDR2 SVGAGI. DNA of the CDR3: TGTGCCAGCAGTTATTACGGGGGTTGGTACGAGCAGTACTTC. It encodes CASSYYGGWYEQYF.

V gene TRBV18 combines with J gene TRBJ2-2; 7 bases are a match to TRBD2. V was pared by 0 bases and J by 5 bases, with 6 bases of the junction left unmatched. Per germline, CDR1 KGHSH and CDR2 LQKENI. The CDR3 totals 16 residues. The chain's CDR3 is CASSPPSLAETGELFF. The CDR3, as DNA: TGTGCCAGCTCACCACCGTCGCTAGCGGAGACCGGGGAGCTGTTTTTT.

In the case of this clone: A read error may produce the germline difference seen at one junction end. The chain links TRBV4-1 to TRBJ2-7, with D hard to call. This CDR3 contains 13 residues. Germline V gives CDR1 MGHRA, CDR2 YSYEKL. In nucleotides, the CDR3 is TGCGCCAGCAGCCAAGATGTCTCCTTCGAGCAGTACTTC. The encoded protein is CASSQDVSFEQYF.

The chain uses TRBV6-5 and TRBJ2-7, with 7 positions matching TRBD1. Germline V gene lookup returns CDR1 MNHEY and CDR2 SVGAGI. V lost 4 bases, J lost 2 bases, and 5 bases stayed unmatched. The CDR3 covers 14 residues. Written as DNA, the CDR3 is TGTGCCAGCAGTTTCTCCGGGACAGCCTACGAGCAGTACTTC. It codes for CASSFSGTAYEQYF.

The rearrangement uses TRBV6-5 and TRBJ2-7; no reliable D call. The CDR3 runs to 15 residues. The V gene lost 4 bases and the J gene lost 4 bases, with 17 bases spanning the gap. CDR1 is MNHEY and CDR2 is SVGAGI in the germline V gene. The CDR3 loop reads CASSSPNRAPYEQYF. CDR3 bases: TGTGCCAGCAGTTCCCCTAACCGTGCCCCGTACGAGCAGTACTTC.

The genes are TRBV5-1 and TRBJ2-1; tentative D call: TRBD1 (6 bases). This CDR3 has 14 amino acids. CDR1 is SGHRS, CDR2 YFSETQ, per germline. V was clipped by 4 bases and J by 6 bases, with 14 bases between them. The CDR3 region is CASSRSVQGNEQFF. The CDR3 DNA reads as TGCGCCAGCAGCCGATCGGTACAGGGCAATGAGCAGTTCTTC.

This CDR3 is CASSVASRGYNEQFF. In DNA, the CDR3 is TGTGCCAGCAGCGTAGCTTCCCGGGGATACAATGAGCAGTTCTTC. The J gene is TRBJ2-1, the V gene TRBV9; D is perhaps TRBD2 (5 bases). The CDR3 totals 15 residues. The germline V gene encodes CDR1 SGDLS and CDR2 YYNGEE. Trimming left V 0 bases short and J 4 bases short, with 11 bases between.

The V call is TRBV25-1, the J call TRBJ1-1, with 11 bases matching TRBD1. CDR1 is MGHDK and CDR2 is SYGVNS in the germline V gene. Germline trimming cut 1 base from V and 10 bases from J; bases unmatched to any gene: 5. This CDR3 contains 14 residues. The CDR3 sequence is CASSESGQGVGAFF. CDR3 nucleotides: TGTGCCAGCAGTGAATCGGGACAGGGGGTGGGAGCTTTCTTT.

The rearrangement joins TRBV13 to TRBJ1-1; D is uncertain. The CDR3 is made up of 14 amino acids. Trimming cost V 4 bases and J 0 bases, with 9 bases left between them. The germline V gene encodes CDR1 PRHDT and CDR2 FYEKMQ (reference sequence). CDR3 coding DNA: TGTGCCAGCAGCTCCACAGAAGTGAACACTGAAGCTTTCTTT. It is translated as CASSSTEVNTEAFF.

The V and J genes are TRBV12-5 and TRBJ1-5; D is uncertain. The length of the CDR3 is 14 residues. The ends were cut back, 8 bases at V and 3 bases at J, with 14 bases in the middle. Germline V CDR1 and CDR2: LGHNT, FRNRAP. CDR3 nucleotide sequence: TGTGCTAGTTGTCCGGGAGTCGACAATCAGCCCCAGCATTTT. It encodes CASCPGVDNQPQHF.

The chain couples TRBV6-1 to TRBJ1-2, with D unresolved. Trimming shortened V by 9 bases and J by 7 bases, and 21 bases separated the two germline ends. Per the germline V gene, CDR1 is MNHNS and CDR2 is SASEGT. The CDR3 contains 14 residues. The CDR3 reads CARSRGYSVGGYTF. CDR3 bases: TGTGCCAGATCTAGAGGCTATTCTGTCGGTGGCTACACCTTC.

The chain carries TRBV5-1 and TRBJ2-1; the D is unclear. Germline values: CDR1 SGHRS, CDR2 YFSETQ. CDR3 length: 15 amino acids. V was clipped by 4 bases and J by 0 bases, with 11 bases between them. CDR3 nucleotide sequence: TGCGCCAGCAGCCCCCCATCGAGCTCCTACAATGAGCAGTTCTTC. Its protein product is CASSPPSSSYNEQFF.